These T cell receptor beta chains were read from a single sample in a study of blood T cell repertoires in COVID-19. Profiled with immunoSEQ multiplex PCR; TCRdb holds only in-frame clones, not every one. Of over 300,000 clones listed, approximately 83% are singletons. The specimen sequenced was PBMCs or T cells enriched from blood (not recorded which). These receptors all stem from a man aged 30 to 45 who had recovered from COVID-19. Both conserved end residues are part of each CDR3. Fields, in order: CDR3 length, D gene, J gene, V gene, clone size, CDR3 protein, CDR3 DNA. A D gene is named only where the DNA matches it firmly. A clone size is listed for some rows: how often the clone was seen (once, few, many), or a class if it is expanded.

CDR3 length: 18
D gene: -
J gene: TRBJ2-1
V gene: TRBV19
clone size: -
CDR3 protein: CASTVAGYFVNTYNEQFF
CDR3 DNA: TGTGCCAGTACTGTGGCAGGGTATTTTGTGAACACCTACAATGAGCAGTTCTTC

CDR3 length: 15
D gene: -
J gene: TRBJ1-2
V gene: TRBV27
clone size: -
CDR3 protein: CASSLIGYGNYGYTF
CDR3 DNA: TGTGCCAGCAGTTTAATCGGATACGGGAACTATGGCTACACCTTC

CDR3 length: 12
D gene: -
J gene: TRBJ1-2
V gene: TRBV5-1
clone size: once
CDR3 protein: CASSLTGNGYTF
CDR3 DNA: TGCGCCAGCAGCTTGACAGGGAATGGCTACACCTTC

CDR3 length: 14
D gene: TRBD1
J gene: TRBJ2-7
V gene: TRBV9
clone size: -
CDR3 protein: CASSGGQGSYEQYF
CDR3 DNA: TGTGCCAGCAGCGGGGGACAGGGAAGCTACGAGCAGTACTTC

CDR3 length: 19
D gene: -
J gene: TRBJ1-1
V gene: TRBV3-1/TRBV3-2
clone size: -
CDR3 protein: CASSQDSWARGAGVTEAFF
CDR3 DNA: TGTGCCAGCAGCCAAGATAGTTGGGCCAGGGGTGCGGGGGTCACTGAAGCTTTCTTT

CDR3 length: 14
D gene: -
J gene: TRBJ2-3
V gene: TRBV7-9
clone size: -
CDR3 protein: CASSLKGKEDTQYF
CDR3 DNA: TGTGCCAGCAGCTTAAAGGGGAAGGAGGATACGCAGTATTTT

CDR3 length: 19
D gene: -
J gene: TRBJ1-1
V gene: TRBV7-3
clone size: -
CDR3 protein: CASSSKTGIGRGMNTEAFF
CDR3 DNA: TGTGCCAGCAGCTCTAAAACAGGGATCGGCCGGGGTATGAACACTGAAGCTTTCTTT

CDR3 length: 15
D gene: TRBD1
J gene: TRBJ2-5
V gene: TRBV5-8
clone size: -
CDR3 protein: CASSSWTGIQETQYF
CDR3 DNA: TGTGCCAGCAGCTCTTGGACAGGTATCCAAGAGACCCAGTACTTC

CDR3 length: 13
D gene: TRBD1
J gene: TRBJ1-3
V gene: TRBV12-3/TRBV12-4
clone size: few
CDR3 protein: CASRYRGGNTIYF
CDR3 DNA: TGTGCCAGCAGATACAGGGGTGGAAACACCATATATTTT

CDR3 length: 15
D gene: -
J gene: TRBJ2-1
V gene: TRBV10-3
clone size: -
CDR3 protein: CAISPIGSGSNEQFF
CDR3 DNA: TGTGCCATCAGTCCCATCGGGTCCGGGTCCAATGAGCAGTTCTTC

CDR3 length: 15
D gene: -
J gene: TRBJ2-7
V gene: TRBV29-1
clone size: -
CDR3 protein: CSVGTRGRISYEQYF
CDR3 DNA: TGCAGCGTTGGAACGCGCGGCCGAATCTCCTACGAGCAGTACTTC

CDR3 length: 12
D gene: -
J gene: TRBJ2-7
V gene: TRBV2
clone size: -
CDR3 protein: CASRRESYEQYF
CDR3 DNA: TGTGCCAGCAGGAGGGAGTCCTACGAGCAGTACTTC

CDR3 length: 14
D gene: -
J gene: TRBJ2-7
V gene: TRBV29-1
clone size: -
CDR3 protein: CSVDSPTDLYEQYF
CDR3 DNA: TGCAGCGTTGATTCCCCGACTGACCTCTACGAGCAGTACTTC

CDR3 length: 14
D gene: -
J gene: TRBJ1-1
V gene: TRBV19
clone size: once
CDR3 protein: CASSIGAGNTEAFF
CDR3 DNA: TGTGCCAGTAGTATTGGTGCAGGGAATACTGAAGCTTTCTTT

CDR3 length: 14
D gene: -
J gene: TRBJ1-3
V gene: TRBV5-4
clone size: -
CDR3 protein: CASSIQGPGNTIYF
CDR3 DNA: TGTGCCAGCAGCATACAGGGACCTGGAAACACCATATATTTT

CDR3 length: 16
D gene: TRBD2
J gene: TRBJ2-1
V gene: TRBV7-9
clone size: -
CDR3 protein: CASSFLSSGGADEQFF
CDR3 DNA: TGTGCCAGCAGCTTCCTCTCTAGCGGGGGGGCCGATGAGCAGTTCTTC

CDR3 length: 17
D gene: TRBD1
J gene: TRBJ2-7
V gene: TRBV18
clone size: -
CDR3 protein: CASSASAGTVTSHEQYF
CDR3 DNA: TGTGCCAGCTCAGCCTCGGCTGGGACAGTTACGAGCCACGAGCAGTACTTC

CDR3 length: 17
D gene: TRBD1
J gene: TRBJ1-5
V gene: TRBV10-2
clone size: -
CDR3 protein: CASTSTGASYSNQPQHF
CDR3 DNA: TGCGCCAGCACGTCGACAGGGGCCTCCTATAGCAATCAGCCCCAGCATTTT

CDR3 length: 15
D gene: -
J gene: TRBJ1-1
V gene: TRBV10-3
clone size: -
CDR3 protein: CAISESIQGNTEAFF
CDR3 DNA: TGTGCCATCAGTGAGTCGATACAGGGGAACACTGAAGCTTTCTTT

CDR3 length: 14
D gene: -
J gene: TRBJ1-4
V gene: TRBV6-6
clone size: -
CDR3 protein: CASSYAGGGEKLFF
CDR3 DNA: TGTGCCAGCAGTTACGCGGGGGGAGGCGAAAAACTGTTTTTT

CDR3 length: 15
D gene: TRBD1
J gene: TRBJ2-2
V gene: TRBV5-1
clone size: -
CDR3 protein: CASSLSGTGVRELFF
CDR3 DNA: TGCGCCAGCAGCTTGAGTGGGACAGGGGTACGGGAGCTGTTTTTT

CDR3 length: 14
D gene: -
J gene: TRBJ1-6
V gene: TRBV3-1/TRBV3-2
clone size: -
CDR3 protein: CASRRQVDNSPLHF
CDR3 DNA: TGTGCCAGCAGACGACAGGTCGATAATTCACCCCTCCACTTT

CDR3 length: 16
D gene: -
J gene: TRBJ2-2
V gene: TRBV12-2
clone size: -
CDR3 protein: CASRLLLAGSAGELFF
CDR3 DNA: TGTGCAAGTCGCTTGCTACTAGCGGGGTCTGCCGGGGAGCTGTTTTTT